The rows below give T cell receptor beta chains drawn from one sample of a study of T cell changes during pregnancy in multiple sclerosis. Clones were sequenced by immunoSEQ multiplex PCR, and TCRdb holds only the in-frame ones, with some missing. Among under 85,000 clones listed, roughly 94% were seen once. The sample here was peripheral blood, taken in the third trimester of pregnancy. These receptors were taken from a female donor with multiple sclerosis, enrolled in a pregnancy study. CDR3s include the opening cysteine and the closing phenylalanine or tryptophan. A D gene is named only where the DNA matches it firmly. Clone size appears in some rows only: once, few, many, or a class for an expanded clone.

clone_size	v_call	j_call	d_call	cdr3_nt	cdr3_aa
NA	TRBV7-9	TRBJ2-2	NA	TGTGCCAGCACCCGCGAGACCGGGGAGCTGTTTTTT	CASTRETGELFF
NA	TRBV9	TRBJ1-2	NA	TGTGCCAGCAGCGCTACAGGGAGGGGAGGTGGTGGCTACACCTTC	CASSATGRGGGGYTF
NA	TRBV19	TRBJ2-1	NA	TGTGCCAGTAGTACCCCTAACCGGGACTCGCCCCCGATCAAACAGTTCTTC	CASSTPNRDSPPIKQFF
NA	TRBV7-9	TRBJ2-2	TRBD2	TGTGCCAGCAGCTTAGACGGCGGGGGGACCGGGGAGCTGTTTTTT	CASSLDGGGTGELFF
NA	TRBV4-1	TRBJ1-1	NA	TGCGCCAGCAGCCAGTTCTCTGCGGAGAACACTGAAGCTTTCTTT	CASSQFSAENTEAFF
NA	TRBV7-3	TRBJ1-2	TRBD1	TGTGCCAGCAGCTCGACAGGGGCCGAGGCCAGCTACACCTTC	CASSSTGAEASYTF
NA	TRBV7-3	TRBJ2-1	NA	TGTGCCAGCAGCTCATTAATAGGGGATGAGCAGTTCTTC	CASSSLIGDEQFF
NA	TRBV11-1	TRBJ1-2	NA	TGTGCCAGCAGCTTAGGCGGGCCGGACCCTAACTATGGCTACACCTTC	CASSLGGPDPNYGYTF
NA	TRBV9	TRBJ1-2	NA	TGTGCCAGCAGCGTAGATGGGTCTTTTGGAGCTGAGGGCTACACCTTC	CASSVDGSFGAEGYTF
NA	TRBV18	TRBJ2-7	NA	TGTGCCAGCTCACCACAAGGGGTCGACTACGAGCAGTACTTC	CASSPQGVDYEQYF
NA	TRBV9	TRBJ2-2	NA	TGTGCCAGCAGCGTAGGAGCCAGGGGTATCGGGGAGCTGTTTTTT	CASSVGARGIGELFF
NA	TRBV19	TRBJ2-5	TRBD1	TGTGCCAGCCGGGACAGGGGCGGGGAGACCCAGTACTTC	CASRDRGGETQYF
NA	TRBV5-1	TRBJ1-1	TRBD1	TGCGCCAGCAGCTTGCGACAGGGGATGAACACTGAAGCTTTCTTT	CASSLRQGMNTEAFF
NA	TRBV5-1	TRBJ1-4	TRBD1	TGCGCCAGCAGCTTGGCCCAGGGGGTGGCTAATGAAAAACTGTTTTTT	CASSLAQGVANEKLFF
NA	TRBV5-6	TRBJ2-7	NA	TGTGCCAGCAGCTTGGACACCTACGAGCAGTACTTC	CASSLDTYEQYF
NA	TRBV12-5	TRBJ1-3	NA	TGTGCTAGTGGTTTGGTATCGGTCAGGGATGGAAACACCATATATTTT	CASGLVSVRDGNTIYF
NA	TRBV2	TRBJ1-4	NA	TGTGCCAGCAGTGCGGGACGCGGGGTAGATGAAAAACTGTTTTTT	CASSAGRGVDEKLFF
NA	TRBV6-6	TRBJ2-3	TRBD1	TGTGCCAGCCGCCACGGGACAGGAGCAGATACGCAGTATTTT	CASRHGTGADTQYF
NA	TRBV4-2	TRBJ2-2	NA	TGTGCCAGCAGCCAAGGAGCAGGAGGCGGCGAATTGTTTTTT	CASSQGAGGGELFF
NA	TRBV18	TRBJ2-1	TRBD1	TGTGCCAGCTCACCACAGAGGACAGGATACAATGAGCAGTTCTTC	CASSPQRTGYNEQFF
NA	TRBV7-6	TRBJ2-5	TRBD1	TGTGCCAGCAGCACCCTTCGGACAGGGGGAGAGACCCAGTACTTC	CASSTLRTGGETQYF
NA	TRBV7-9	TRBJ2-1	NA	TGTGCCAGCAGCCCCCCTCCGGGTATGGAGCAGTTCTTC	CASSPPPGMEQFF
once	TRBV5-4	TRBJ1-1	TRBD1	TGTGCCAGCAGCTTTGAGGGGGCCCAGGCCCTTGAAGCTTTCTTT	CASSFEGAQALEAFF
NA	TRBV18	TRBJ1-4	NA	TGTGCCAGCTCACTGGACAGAGTTAATGAAAAACTGTTTTTT	CASSLDRVNEKLFF
NA	TRBV2	TRBJ2-2	TRBD2	TGTGCCAGTCGGGGGGGATCCCACGGGACCGGGGAGCTGTTTTTT	CASRGGSHGTGELFF
NA	TRBV19	TRBJ1-2	NA	TGTGCCAGTAGCCTGACAGTGGGGCCCTCTGGCTACACCTTC	CASSLTVGPSGYTF
NA	TRBV18	TRBJ2-2	TRBD2	TGTGCCAGCTCACCAACTCCGGGACTAGCGACCGGGGAGCTGTTTTTT	CASSPTPGLATGELFF
NA	TRBV11-2	TRBJ1-2	NA	TGTGCCAGCAGCACCGAAACCGGGGGGGGTATCTATGGCTACACCTTC	CASSTETGGGIYGYTF
NA	TRBV6-1	TRBJ1-2	NA	TGTGCCAGCACCGGACAGAACTATGGCTACACCTTC	CASTGQNYGYTF
NA	TRBV7-8	TRBJ1-1	NA	TGTGCCAGCAGCTTACTTGTGGCAGGTGAAGCTTTCTTT	CASSLLVAGEAFF
NA	TRBV7-9	TRBJ1-1	NA	TGTGCCAGCAGCTCCGCGCAGGGCACTGAAGCTTTCTTT	CASSSAQGTEAFF
NA	TRBV14	TRBJ2-5	TRBD2	TGTGCCAGCAGCCAATCCGGGGGGGCGGCGGAGACCCAGTACTTC	CASSQSGGAAETQYF
NA	TRBV6-4	TRBJ1-5	NA	TGTGCCAGCAGTGGGTTTCCGAACAGGGAAGGGGGTAGCAATCAGCCCCAGCATTTT	CASSGFPNREGGSNQPQHF
NA	TRBV11-2	TRBJ1-3	TRBD1	TGTGCCAGCAGCAATTACAGGGGTAACACCATATATTTT	CASSNYRGNTIYF
NA	TRBV5-1	TRBJ2-1	TRBD1	TGCGCCAGCAGCAGTTCAGGGGGCGTCGGCAATGAGCAGTTCTTC	CASSSSGGVGNEQFF
once	TRBV19	TRBJ1-5	TRBD1	TGTGCCAGTAGCCCGGGACAGGGGAATAGGGGTCAGCCCCAGCATTTT	CASSPGQGNRGQPQHF
NA	TRBV5-8	TRBJ2-5	NA	TGTGCCAGCACAGGGGAAGTACAAGAGACCCAGTACTTC	CASTGEVQETQYF
NA	TRBV18	TRBJ1-2	TRBD1	TGTGCCAGCTCGGGCGGGACAGCGTATGGCTACACCTTC	CASSGGTAYGYTF
NA	TRBV7-9	TRBJ1-4	NA	TGTGCCAGCAGCTTAGGAGAGGAAAAACTGTTTTTT	CASSLGEEKLFF
NA	TRBV21-1	TRBJ2-5	NA	TGTGCCAGCAGCAAAGAAGACAGGGGAATAGAGACCCAGTACTTC	CASSKEDRGIETQYF
NA	TRBV27	TRBJ2-4	NA	TGTGCCAGCAGGCCCCTGTGGGGGGGGCTGGCCAAAAACATTCAGTACTTC	CASRPLWGGLAKNIQYF